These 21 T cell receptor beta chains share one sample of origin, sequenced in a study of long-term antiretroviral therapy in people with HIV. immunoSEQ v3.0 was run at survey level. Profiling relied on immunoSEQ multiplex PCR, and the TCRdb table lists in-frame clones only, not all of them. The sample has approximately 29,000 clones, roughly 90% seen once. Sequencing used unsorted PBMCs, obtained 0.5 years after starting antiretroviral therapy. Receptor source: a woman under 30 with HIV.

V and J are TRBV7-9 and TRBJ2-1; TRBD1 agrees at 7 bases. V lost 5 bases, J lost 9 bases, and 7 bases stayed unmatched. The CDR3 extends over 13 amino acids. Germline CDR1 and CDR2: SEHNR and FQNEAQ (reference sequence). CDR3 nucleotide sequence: TGTGCCAGCAGCACCAGAGGGGGCCCTGAGCAGTTCTTC. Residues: CASSTRGGPEQFF.

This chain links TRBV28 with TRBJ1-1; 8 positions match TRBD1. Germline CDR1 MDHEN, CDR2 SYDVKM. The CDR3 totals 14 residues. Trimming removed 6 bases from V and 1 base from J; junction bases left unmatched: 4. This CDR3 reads CASRSGTGNTEAFF. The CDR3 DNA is TGTGCCAGCAGATCCGGGACAGGGAACACTGAAGCTTTCTTT.

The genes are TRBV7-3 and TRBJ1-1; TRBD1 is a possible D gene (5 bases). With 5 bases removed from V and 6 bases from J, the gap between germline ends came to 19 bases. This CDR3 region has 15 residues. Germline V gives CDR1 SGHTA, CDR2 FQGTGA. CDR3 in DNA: TGTGCCAGCAGCCCTGGGACGATACAGGTCTCTGAAGCTTTCTTT. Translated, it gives CASSPGTIQVSEAFF.

In DNA form, the CDR3 reads TGTGCCAGTAGTCCTCGGGGGGGAGGAGGTGAGCAGTACTTC. This codes for CASSPRGGGGEQYF. This sequence joins TRBV19 and TRBJ2-7, with 8 bases that match TRBD2. The germline V gene encodes CDR1 LNHDA and CDR2 SQIVND (reference sequence). Trimming at V came to 5 bases and at J to 7 bases, leaving 10 bases not matched to a gene. The CDR3 sequence is 14 residues long.

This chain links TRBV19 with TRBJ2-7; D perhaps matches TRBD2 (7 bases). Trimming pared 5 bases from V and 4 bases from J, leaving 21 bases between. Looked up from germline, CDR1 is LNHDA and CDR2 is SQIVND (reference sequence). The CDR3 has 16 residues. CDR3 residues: CASSPRGLTSVYEQYF. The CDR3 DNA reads TGTGCCAGTAGTCCCCGGGGGCTCACTAGCGTTTACGAGCAGTACTTC.

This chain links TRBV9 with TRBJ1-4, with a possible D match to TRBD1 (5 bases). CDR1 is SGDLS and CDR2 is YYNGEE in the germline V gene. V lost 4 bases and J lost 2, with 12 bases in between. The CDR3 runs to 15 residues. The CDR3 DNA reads TGTGCCAGCAGCCCTATGGGGGTGACTAATGAAAAACTGTTTTTT. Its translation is CASSPMGVTNEKLFF.

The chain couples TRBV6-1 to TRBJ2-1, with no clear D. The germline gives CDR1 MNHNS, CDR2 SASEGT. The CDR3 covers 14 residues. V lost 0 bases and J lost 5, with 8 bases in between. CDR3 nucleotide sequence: TGTGCCAGCAGTGAAGCGTTGGCCAACAATGAGCAGTTCTTC. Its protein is CASSEALANNEQFF.

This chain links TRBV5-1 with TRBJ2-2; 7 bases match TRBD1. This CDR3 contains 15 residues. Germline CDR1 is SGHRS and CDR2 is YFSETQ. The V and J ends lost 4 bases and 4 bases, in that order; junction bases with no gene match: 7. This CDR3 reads CASSPTGAPTGELFF. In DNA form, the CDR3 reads TGCGCCAGCAGCCCCACAGGGGCGCCCACCGGGGAGCTGTTTTTT.

The CDR3 here is CASSGPAGNQPQHF. DNA of the CDR3: TGTGCCAGCAGCGGGCCGGCAGGGAATCAGCCCCAGCATTTT. The genes are TRBV5-8 and TRBJ1-5; TRBD1 might be the D (5 bases). V gave up 4 bases and J gave up 4 bases, with 12 bases separating them. The CDR3 loop spans 14 amino acids. CDR1 is SGHTS, CDR2 YDEGEE, per germline.

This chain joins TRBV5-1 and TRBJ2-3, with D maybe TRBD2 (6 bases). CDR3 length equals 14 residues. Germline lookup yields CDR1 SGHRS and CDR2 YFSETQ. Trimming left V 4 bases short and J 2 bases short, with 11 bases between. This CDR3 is CASSPGLHTDTQYF. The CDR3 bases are TGCGCCAGCAGCCCGGGACTGCACACAGATACGCAGTATTTT.

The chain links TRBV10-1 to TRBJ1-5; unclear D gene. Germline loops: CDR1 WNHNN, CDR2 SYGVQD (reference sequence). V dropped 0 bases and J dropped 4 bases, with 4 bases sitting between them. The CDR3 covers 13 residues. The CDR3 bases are TGCGCCAGCAGTGAGTCGTCAAATCAGCCCCAGCATTTT. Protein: CASSESSNQPQHF.

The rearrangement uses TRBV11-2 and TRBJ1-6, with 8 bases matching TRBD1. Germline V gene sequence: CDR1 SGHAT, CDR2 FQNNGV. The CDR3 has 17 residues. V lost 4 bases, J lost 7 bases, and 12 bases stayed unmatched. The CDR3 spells CASSSPQGAILNSPLHF. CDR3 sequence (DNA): TGTGCCAGCAGCTCACCCCAGGGGGCAATATTAAATTCACCCCTCCACTTT.

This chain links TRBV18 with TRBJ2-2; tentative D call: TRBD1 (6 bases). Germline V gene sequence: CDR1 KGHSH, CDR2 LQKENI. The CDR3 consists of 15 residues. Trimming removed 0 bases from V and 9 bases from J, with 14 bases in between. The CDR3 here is CASSPPYGQSRELFF. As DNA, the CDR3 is TGTGCCAGCTCACCACCGTATGGACAGTCGAGGGAGCTGTTTTTT.

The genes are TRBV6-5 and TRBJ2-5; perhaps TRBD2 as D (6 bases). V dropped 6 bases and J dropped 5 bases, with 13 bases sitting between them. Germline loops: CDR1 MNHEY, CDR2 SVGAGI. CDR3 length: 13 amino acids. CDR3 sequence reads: CASSGTPRETQYF. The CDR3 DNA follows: TGTGCCAGCAGCGGGACTCCCCGGGAGACCCAGTACTTC.

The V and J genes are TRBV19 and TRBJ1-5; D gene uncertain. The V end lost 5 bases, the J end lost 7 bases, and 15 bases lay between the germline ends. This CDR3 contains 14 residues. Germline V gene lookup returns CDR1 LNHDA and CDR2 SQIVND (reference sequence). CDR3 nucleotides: TGTGCCAGTAGTCTCCGAGGGAACGGGCAGCCCCAGCATTTT. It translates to CASSLRGNGQPQHF.

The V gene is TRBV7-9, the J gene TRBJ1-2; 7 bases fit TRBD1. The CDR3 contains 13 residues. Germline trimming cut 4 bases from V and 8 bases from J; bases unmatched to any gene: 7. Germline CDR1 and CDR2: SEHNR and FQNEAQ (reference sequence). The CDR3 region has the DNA TGTGCCAGCAGCTCCACAGGGGCCTGGGGCTACACCTTC. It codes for CASSSTGAWGYTF.

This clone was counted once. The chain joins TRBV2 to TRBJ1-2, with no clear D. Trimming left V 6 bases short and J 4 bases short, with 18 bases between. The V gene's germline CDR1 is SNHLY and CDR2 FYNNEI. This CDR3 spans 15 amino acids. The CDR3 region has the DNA TGTGCCAGCAGGGTTGTCCTAGAAACTAGCTATGGCTACACCTTC. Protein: CASRVVLETSYGYTF. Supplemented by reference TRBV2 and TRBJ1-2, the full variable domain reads EPEVTQTPSHQVTQMGQEVILRCVPISNHLYFYWYRQILGQKVEFLVSFYNNEISEKSEIFDDQFSVERPDGSNFTLKIRSTKLEDSAMYFCASRVVLETSYGYTFGSGTRLTVV.

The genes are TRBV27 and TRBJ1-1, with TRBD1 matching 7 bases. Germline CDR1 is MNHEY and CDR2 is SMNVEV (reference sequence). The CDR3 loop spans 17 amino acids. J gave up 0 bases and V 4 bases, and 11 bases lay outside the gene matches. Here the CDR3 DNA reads TGTGCCAGCAGTTCCCTCCTAGGACAGGTGATGAACACTGAAGCTTTCTTT. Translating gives CASSSLLGQVMNTEAFF.

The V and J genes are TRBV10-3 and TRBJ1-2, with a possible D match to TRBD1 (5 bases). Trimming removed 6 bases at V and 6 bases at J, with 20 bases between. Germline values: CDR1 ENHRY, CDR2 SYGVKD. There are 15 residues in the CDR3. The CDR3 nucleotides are TGTGCCATCAGCCCAACACCGGCTGGGGGGGATGGCTACACCTTC. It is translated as CAISPTPAGGDGYTF.

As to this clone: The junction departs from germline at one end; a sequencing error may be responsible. CDR3 residues: CASSTGQGAFLGF. As DNA, the CDR3 is TGTGCCAGCAGCACCGGACAGGGGGCATTTCTGGGGTTC. The genes are TRBV11-2 and TRBJ2-7; 11 bases are a match to TRBD1. This CDR3 spans 13 amino acids. In germline, CDR1 is SGHAT, CDR2 FQNNGV. The complete variable domain, with remaining parts taken from reference TRBV11-2 and TRBJ2-7, reads EAGVAQSPRYKIIEKRQSVAFWCNPISGHATLYWYQQILGQGPKLLIQFQNNGVVDDSQLPKDRFSAERLKGVDSTLKIQPAKLEDSAVYLCASSTGQGAFLGFGPGTRLTVT.

CDR3 in amino acids: CASSSPRDWAPSSGNTIYF. The CDR3 DNA reads TGTGCCAGCAGTTCTCCCCGGGACTGGGCCCCTTCCTCTGGAAACACCATATATTTT. The chain uses TRBV28 and TRBJ1-3; a weak D match, TRBD1 (5 bases). CDR3 length equals 19 residues. V lost 4 bases and J lost 0, with 22 bases in between. Germline assignment: CDR1 MDHEN and CDR2 SYDVKM.